Shown below are 30 T cell receptor beta chains from a single sample sequenced in a study of blood T cell repertoires in COVID-19. Generated by immunoSEQ multiplex PCR, the TCRdb table keeps only in-frame clones and is missing some. The repertoire holds about 270,000 clones, with about 91% as singletons. Sequencing input: PBMCs or T cells enriched from blood (not recorded which). Receptors originate from a man between 40 and 49 years old who had been exposed to COVID-19.

This clone was detected only once. The chain is built from TRBV2 and TRBJ2-7; 8 nucleotides agree with TRBD2. Germline-derived CDR1 and CDR2 are SNHLY and FYNNEI. CDR3 length: 12 amino acids. J lost 5 bases, V lost 5 bases, and 2 bases had no gene match. The CDR3 DNA reads as TGTGCCAGCAGTTGGACTAGCAACGAGCAGTACTTC. Residues: CASSWTSNEQYF.

The rearrangement links TRBV9 to TRBJ2-2; 11 nucleotides agree with TRBD2. V dropped 0 bases and J dropped 6; count of bases not matched to a gene: 16. CDR1 is SGDLS and CDR2 is YYNGEE in the germline V gene. This CDR3 comprises 20 residues. CDR3 region: CASSVVGIAGGPFSAGELFF. In DNA form, the CDR3 reads TGTGCCAGCAGCGTAGTGGGGATAGCGGGAGGGCCATTCTCGGCCGGGGAGCTGTTTTTT.

This clone has at least ten counts. Compared with germline, one end of the junction differs, possibly owing to a read error. The rearrangement uses TRBV7-7 and TRBJ2-7; 9 nucleotides line up with TRBD1. The CDR3 consists of 15 residues. Germline V CDR1 and CDR2: SSHAT, FNYEAQ (reference sequence). CDR3 nucleotide sequence: TGTGCTAGCAGCCCAGTGGGACAGGGCCAGACCGAGCAGTACTTC. This encodes CASSPVGQGQTEQYF.

The chain carries TRBV3-1 (or the pseudogene TRBV3-2) and TRBJ1-6, with D unresolved. Germline V CDR1 and CDR2: LGHDT, YNNKEL (reference sequence). CDR3 length equals 15 residues. V was trimmed by 6 bases and J by 0 bases, leaving 9 bases between them. The chain's CDR3 is CASSRRSSYNSPLHF. CDR3 coding DNA: TGTGCCAGCAGTAGACGGAGCTCCTATAATTCACCCCTCCACTTT.

CDR3 DNA: TGTGCCACCTCCCTCGGACAGCGGGAAGGGGAGCAGTTCTTC. Translating gives CATSLGQREGEQFF. The chain has TRBV24-1 and TRBJ2-1; TRBD2 is a possible D gene (7 bases). There are 14 residues in the CDR3. The V gene lost 9 bases and the J gene lost 10 bases, with 21 bases spanning the gap. Germline loops: CDR1 KGHDR, CDR2 SFDVKD.

The chain employs TRBV19 and TRBJ1-5; weak D call: TRBD1 (6 bases). The germline gives CDR1 LNHDA, CDR2 SQIVND (reference sequence). The CDR3 covers 16 residues. V was cut by 6 bases and J by 1 base, with 16 bases left in between. CDR3 sequence (DNA): TGTGCCAGTAGCCTAGTGGGGGGGCTGAGCAATCAGCCCCAGCATTTT. Translation: CASSLVGGLSNQPQHF.

The rearrangement links TRBV5-1 to TRBJ2-1; the match to TRBD2 covers 8 bases. The CDR3 consists of 15 residues. Trimming took 8 bases from V and 6 from J; bases not matched to a gene: 13. Per the germline V gene, CDR1 is SGHRS and CDR2 is YFSETQ. CDR3 amino acids: CASTGGPKVGNEQFF. CDR3 in DNA: TGCGCCAGTACGGGAGGGCCCAAAGTAGGCAATGAGCAGTTCTTC.

In this sample, this clone turned up once. The V gene is TRBV5-4, the J gene TRBJ2-7, with a possible D match to TRBD2 (7 bases). From germline, CDR1 is SGHNT and CDR2 YYREEE (reference sequence). V was shortened by 0 bases and J by 0 bases, with 13 bases between the two germline ends. The CDR3 is 16 residues long. CDR3 in amino acids: CASSLAGGGSSYEQYF. The CDR3 coding sequence is TGTGCCAGCAGCTTGGCCGGGGGCGGGAGCTCCTACGAGCAGTACTTC.

The chain is built from TRBV2 and TRBJ1-2; the match to TRBD1 covers 9 bases. V lost 5 bases to trimming and J lost 7 bases; unmatched junction nucleotides: 11. This CDR3 is built from 15 residues. Germline lookup yields CDR1 SNHLY and CDR2 FYNNEI. The CDR3 sequence: CASSSNRGQRGGYTF. The CDR3 nucleotides are TGTGCCAGCAGTTCAAACAGGGGGCAGAGGGGTGGCTACACCTTC.

This clone has just one count. V and J are TRBV6-1 and TRBJ1-2, with 8 bases fitting TRBD1. The CDR3 has 15 residues. V was clipped by 3 bases and J by 5 bases; unmatched bases: 8. The germline gives CDR1 MNHNS, CDR2 SASEGT. The CDR3 nucleotides read TGTGCCAGCAGTGATCGACAGGGGACGTGGTATGGCTACACCTTC. As protein: CASSDRQGTWYGYTF.

The chain couples TRBV7-9 to TRBJ1-4; TRBD1 matches at 11 bases. CDR3 length: 15 residues. Per germline, CDR1 SEHNR and CDR2 FQNEAQ (reference sequence). Trimming at V came to 5 bases and at J to 8 bases, leaving 7 bases not matched to a gene. The CDR3 DNA reads as TGTGCCAGCAGCCTAGGACAGGGGGCCAGAGAAAAACTGTTTTTT. Encoded protein: CASSLGQGAREKLFF.

The chain employs TRBV9 and TRBJ1-2; 7 nucleotides align to TRBD1. CDR3 length: 15 residues. V lost 0 bases and J lost 4; bases outside the gene matches: 6. The V gene's germline CDR1 is SGDLS and CDR2 YYNGEE. The CDR3 DNA reads TGTGCCAGCAGCGTAGGGGACAGACAATCCTATGGCTACACCTTC. Translation: CASSVGDRQSYGYTF.

The chain employs TRBV4-2 and TRBJ2-5, with TRBD2 matching over 10 bases. Looked up from germline, CDR1 is LGHNA and CDR2 is YNFKEQ. The V and J ends lost 6 bases and 2 bases, in that order; junction bases with no gene match: 15. The CDR3 is 18 amino acids. As DNA, the CDR3 is TGTGCCAGCAGACCTACTAGCGGGAAGCGACAAATTCAAGAGACCCAGTACTTC. It is translated as CASRPTSGKRQIQETQYF.

The chain links TRBV3-1 (or the pseudogene TRBV3-2) to TRBJ2-6; TRBD1 agrees at 7 bases. Germline CDR1 is LGHDT and CDR2 is YNNKEL (reference sequence). The junction had 6 bases not matched to a gene; V was cut back by 4 bases and J by 0 bases. This CDR3 region has 17 residues. The CDR3 reads CASSLQGSNSGANVLTF. The DNA of the CDR3 is TGTGCCAGCAGCCTACAGGGGTCCAACTCTGGGGCCAACGTCCTGACTTTC.

V and J are TRBV3-1 (or the pseudogene TRBV3-2) and TRBJ1-3; D may be TRBD1 (5 bases). V was pared by 0 bases and J by 4 bases, with 22 bases between. The V gene's germline CDR1 is LGHDT and CDR2 YNNKEL (reference sequence). The CDR3 covers 19 residues. CDR3 sequence: CASSQEHPGHQLAGNTIYF. As DNA, the CDR3 is TGTGCCAGCAGCCAAGAGCACCCAGGACATCAACTTGCCGGAAACACCATATATTTT.

The chain is built from TRBV11-2 and TRBJ1-1; 10 bases agree with TRBD1. This CDR3 contains 14 residues. Germline V CDR1 and CDR2: SGHAT, FQNNGV. With 4 bases clipped from V and 1 base from J, the junction kept 0 bases outside the gene matches. CDR3 nucleotide sequence: TGTGCCAGCAGCTGGACAGGGGGGAACACTGAAGCTTTCTTT. It translates to CASSWTGGNTEAFF.

J is TRBJ2-7 and V is TRBV28; TRBD2 is a possible D gene (5 bases). Deletions cut 4 bases from V and 0 bases from J, with 10 bases between. Germline CDR1 and CDR2: MDHEN and SYDVKM. The CDR3 runs to 14 residues. CDR3 DNA sequence: TGTGCCAGCAGTTCGGTGGGGAGCTCCTACGAGCAGTACTTC. Protein product: CASSSVGSSYEQYF.

V usage is TRBV5-1 and J usage is TRBJ1-3; 7 bases line up with TRBD1. J gave up 2 bases and V 4 bases, and 9 bases lay outside the gene matches. The CDR3 is 16 amino acids. CDR1 is SGHRS, CDR2 YFSETQ, per germline. CDR3 protein: CASSLSVQGPGNTIYF. The CDR3 nucleotides are TGCGCCAGCAGCCTTAGCGTACAGGGGCCTGGAAACACCATATATTTT.

The chain carries TRBV2 and TRBJ2-7; D is possibly TRBD2 (5 bases). The V and J ends lost 5 bases and 3 bases respectively, with 11 bases between them. Germline V lookup: CDR1 SNHLY, CDR2 FYNNEI. The CDR3 consists of 13 residues. The CDR3 protein is CASSRGQNYEQYF. In nucleotides, the CDR3 is TGTGCCAGCAGTCGAGGGCAGAACTACGAGCAGTACTTC.

The genes are TRBV13 and TRBJ2-5; D is undetermined. Trimming stripped 5 bases from V and 8 bases from J, with 15 bases between. Germline CDR1 is PRHDT and CDR2 is FYEKMQ (reference sequence). The CDR3 contains 13 residues. CDR3 residues: CASSPGIQSTQYF. The CDR3 nucleotides read TGTGCCAGCAGCCCAGGAATACAGTCTACCCAGTACTTC.

The rearrangement links TRBV27 to TRBJ1-2; 10 bases match TRBD1. Germline CDR1 reads MNHEY; CDR2 reads SMNVEV (reference sequence). V lost 5 bases and J lost 5; bases outside the gene matches: 8. CDR3 length equals 15 residues. The CDR3 DNA reads TGTGCCAGCAGTCTGCGGACAGGGGGGACATATGGCTACACCTTC. As protein: CASSLRTGGTYGYTF.

This chain joins TRBV3-1 (or the pseudogene TRBV3-2) and TRBJ1-2; D is undetermined. The CDR3 consists of 14 residues. Germline lookup yields CDR1 LGHDT and CDR2 YNNKEL (reference sequence). Deletions cut 1 base from V and 4 bases from J, with 10 bases between. CDR3 sequence reads: CASSQVRAAYGYTF. As DNA, the CDR3 is TGTGCCAGCAGCCAAGTGCGGGCCGCCTATGGCTACACCTTC.

In its sample, this clone was seen once. V gene TRBV5-6 combines with J gene TRBJ2-5; 13 positions match TRBD2. V dropped 1 base and J dropped 3; count of bases not matched to a gene: 6. The V gene's germline CDR1 is SGHDT and CDR2 YYEEEE. CDR3 length: 17 residues. CDR3 protein: CASSLLLAGGPEETQYF. The CDR3 DNA reads TGTGCCAGCAGCTTGTTACTAGCGGGAGGGCCGGAAGAGACCCAGTACTTC. Complete variable domain (other parts from reference TRBV5-6 and TRBJ2-5): DAGVTQSPTHLIKTRGQQVTLRCSPKSGHDTVSWYQQALGQGPQFIFQYYEEEERQRGNFPDRFSGHQFPNYSSELNVNALLLGDSALYLCASSLLLAGGPEETQYFGPGTRLLVL.

V usage is TRBV11-2 and J usage is TRBJ2-7, with 7 bases fitting TRBD1. This CDR3 comprises 15 residues. The ends lost 6 bases at V and 4 bases at J; junction bases unmatched: 12. Looked up from germline, CDR1 is SGHAT and CDR2 is FQNNGV. The CDR3 reads CASRSPGQGVYEQYF. In DNA form, the CDR3 reads TGTGCCAGCAGGTCTCCGGGGCAGGGGGTTTACGAGCAGTACTTC.

This chain connects TRBV30 to TRBJ2-7; TRBD1 might be the D (5 bases). V shed 1 base and J shed 7 bases, with 8 bases lying between them. The CDR3 is 11 residues long. CDR1 is GTSNPN, CDR2 SVGIG, per germline (reference sequence). CDR3 amino acids: CAWSDRGEQYF. In DNA, the CDR3 is TGTGCCTGGAGTGATAGGGGTGAGCAGTACTTC.

The rearrangement uses TRBV6-4 and TRBJ2-2; D remains ambiguous. The CDR3 is 13 amino acids. CDR1 MRHNA and CDR2 SNTAGT come from the germline V gene. Trimming stripped 6 bases from V and 0 bases from J, with 5 bases between. The CDR3 coding sequence is TGTGCCAGCAGGCAGTCGAACACCGGGGAGCTGTTTTTT. Its protein product is CASRQSNTGELFF.

The chain joins TRBV3-1 (or the pseudogene TRBV3-2) to TRBJ2-2; D is ambiguous. V dropped 2 bases and J dropped 2 bases, with 12 bases sitting between them. Per germline, CDR1 LGHDT and CDR2 YNNKEL (reference sequence). The CDR3 is 16 amino acids. The CDR3 protein is CASSQLHAKNTGELFF. The CDR3 nucleotides are TGTGCCAGCAGCCAACTCCACGCTAAAAACACCGGGGAGCTGTTTTTT.

The chain joins TRBV11-2 to TRBJ2-3; TRBD2 agrees at 11 bases. Germline V gene sequence: CDR1 SGHAT, CDR2 FQNNGV. There are 16 residues in the CDR3. The junction had 4 bases not matched to a gene; V was cut back by 3 bases and J by 2 bases. The CDR3 loop reads CASSFNSGGVTDTQYF. The CDR3 DNA is TGTGCCAGCAGCTTCAATAGCGGGGGGGTCACAGATACGCAGTATTTT. The entire variable domain, with the rest obtained from reference TRBV11-2 and TRBJ2-3, is as follows: EAGVAQSPRYKIIEKRQSVAFWCNPISGHATLYWYQQILGQGPKLLIQFQNNGVVDDSQLPKDRFSAERLKGVDSTLKIQPAKLEDSAVYLCASSFNSGGVTDTQYFGPGTRLTVL.

This clone was picked up one time. The chain links TRBV12-5 to TRBJ1-3; unclear D gene. Germline CDR1 and CDR2: LGHNT and FRNRAP. The CDR3 is made up of 13 amino acids. V lost 1 base, J lost 5 bases, and 6 bases lay in between. The CDR3 here is CASGLGLRNTIYF. The CDR3 DNA is TGTGCTAGTGGTTTGGGTCTTCGAAACACCATATATTTT.

The genes are TRBV6-6 and TRBJ2-7; 7 bases are a match to TRBD1. This CDR3 region has 14 residues. In germline, CDR1 is MNHNY, CDR2 SVGAGI (reference sequence). Unmatched junction bases numbered 10, after V lost 6 bases and J lost 5 bases. CDR3 bases: TGTGCCAGCAGCAAGGGACAGACTACGGACGAGCAGTACTTC. Translated, it gives CASSKGQTTDEQYF.